The 23 T cell receptor beta chains in this list originate from one sample, sequenced in a study of cytomegalovirus exposure and HLA in healthy donors. Use of 60 Vbeta and 13 Jbeta primers characterized the PCR. The protocol was immunoSEQ multiplex PCR, while the TCRdb copy is restricted to in-frame clones and leaves out a portion. The profile covers more than 85,000 clones, with about a tenth appearing a single time and around 4.9% taken by the ten largest. The specimen sequenced was PBMCs. These receptors all come from a middle-aged man in good health and CMV-seropositive.

The V and J genes are TRBV10-3 and TRBJ1-2; TRBD1 matches 10 bases. The CDR3 runs to 15 residues. V lost 0 bases, J lost 5 bases, and 3 bases stayed unmatched. Looked up from germline, CDR1 is ENHRY and CDR2 is SYGVKD. For the CDR3, the DNA is TGTGCCATCAGTGAGTCGACAGGGGGCCGGTATGGCTACACCTTC. Translated: CAISESTGGRYGYTF.

This clone was seen a few times. The genes are TRBV7-2 and TRBJ2-2, with TRBD2 matching 9 bases. The germline CDR1 and CDR2 sequences are SGHTA and FQGNSA. This CDR3 comprises 16 residues. With 5 bases clipped from V and 4 bases from J, the junction kept 8 bases outside the gene matches. The CDR3 region is CASSPGGRATTGELFF. The CDR3 DNA sequence: TGTGCCAGCAGCCCCGGCGGGAGGGCCACCACCGGGGAGCTGTTTTTT.

This clone was picked up a small number of times. V usage is TRBV5-4 and J usage is TRBJ2-7; TRBD1 aligns across 7 bases. This CDR3 has 14 residues. CDR1 SGHNT and CDR2 YYREEE come from the germline V gene (reference sequence). Unmatched junction bases numbered 7, after V lost 5 bases and J lost 2 bases. This CDR3 is CASRPTGKTYEQYF. The CDR3 DNA reads as TGTGCCAGCAGACCGACAGGGAAAACCTACGAGCAGTACTTC. Full variable domain (outside the CDR3, taken from reference TRBV5-4 and TRBJ2-7): ETGVTQSPTHLIKTRGQQVTLRCSSQSGHNTVSWYQQALGQGPQFIFQYYREEENGRGNFPPRFSGLQFPNYSSELNVNALELDDSALYLCASRPTGKTYEQYFGPGTRLTVT.

This clone has a handful of counts. This chain links TRBV6-4 with TRBJ1-5, with a tentative D call TRBD1 (6 bases). Trimming pared 2 bases from V and 3 bases from J, leaving 11 bases between. This CDR3 is built from 15 residues. The germline CDR1 and CDR2 sequences are MRHNA and SNTAGT. The chain's CDR3 is CASSDQAGVNQPQHF. Here the CDR3 DNA reads TGTGCCAGCAGTGACCAAGCAGGGGTCAATCAGCCCCAGCATTTT.

Turning to this clone: The CDR3 carries no conserved terminal phenylalanine or tryptophan, so it likely arises from a read error. The chain recombines TRBV5-7 with TRBJ2-2, with a tentative D call TRBD1 (6 bases). TRBV5-7 is filed as an ORF, its function uncertain. Trimming took 0 bases from V and 8 from J, leaving 14 bases between them. The CDR3 contains 15 residues. The CDR3 is CASSLGRKGTGELFL. DNA for the CDR3: TGTGCCAGCAGCTTGGGCCGCAAGGGGACAGGGGAGCTGTTTTTG.

V and J are TRBV29-1 and TRBJ1-2; D ambiguous. This CDR3 comprises 11 residues. Per the germline V gene, CDR1 is SQVTM and CDR2 is ANQGSEA. Trimming took 0 bases from V and 7 from J, leaving 6 bases between them. In DNA, the CDR3 is TGCAGCGTTGAAGATATGGCTGGCTACACCTTC. Translation gives CSVEDMAGYTF.

A remark on this clone: One end of the junction varies from germline; a read error may be responsible. The chain couples TRBV6-1 to TRBJ2-1; 7 bases align to TRBD2. The CDR3 is made up of 17 amino acids. Germline CDR1 is MNHNS and CDR2 is SASEGT. CDR3 coding DNA: TGTGCCAGCAGTGGTCCGATGGGGGGGAGGTCCTACAGTGAGCAGTTCTTC. Translation gives CASSGPMGGRSYSEQFF.

The table lists this clone with a few counts. V and J are TRBV5-1 and TRBJ1-5; no firm D call. The germline V gene encodes CDR1 SGHRS and CDR2 YFSETQ. CDR3 length: 13 residues. Trimming removed 4 bases from V and 9 bases from J, with 14 bases in between. The CDR3: CASSQSGPRPQHF. In DNA form, the CDR3 reads TGCGCCAGCAGCCAGAGCGGCCCCAGGCCCCAGCATTTT.

The chain couples TRBV7-9 to TRBJ2-2; weak D call: TRBD1 (6 bases). V was clipped by 0 bases and J by 6 bases, with 11 bases between them. The CDR3 runs 15 residues. The V gene's germline CDR1 is SEHNR and CDR2 FQNEAQ (reference sequence). CDR3 nucleotide sequence: TGTGCCAGCAGCTTAGCGGACAGTCCACCCGGGGAGCTGTTTTTT. This translates into CASSLADSPPGELFF.

This chain uses TRBV28 with TRBJ1-5; D ambiguous. The ends were cut back, 5 bases at V and 5 bases at J, with 4 bases in the middle. This CDR3 region has 11 residues. The germline V gene encodes CDR1 MDHEN and CDR2 SYDVKM. The CDR3 protein is CASSPDQPQHF. The CDR3 DNA follows: TGTGCCAGCAGTCCTGATCAGCCCCAGCATTTT.

This clone was observed a few times. The chain employs TRBV13 and TRBJ2-1, with TRBD2 matching 12 bases. CDR1 and CDR2 from the germline V gene are PRHDT and FYEKMQ (reference sequence). The trim removed 5 bases at V and 7 bases at J, leaving 6 bases unmatched. This CDR3 is 15 amino acids long. The CDR3 DNA is TGTGCCAGCAGCACCCGACTAGCGGGAGTAAATGAGCAGTTCTTC. It translates to CASSTRLAGVNEQFF.

For this clone: One end of the junction does not line up with germline, which may come from a read error. V is TRBV7-7 and J is TRBJ2-3, with TRBD2 identical over 8 bases. This CDR3 has 13 amino acids. The germline V gene encodes CDR1 SSHAT and CDR2 FNYEAQ (reference sequence). As DNA, the CDR3 is TGTGCTAGCAGCTTAGCGGGGCGAGATACGCAGTATTTT. Translated: CASSLAGRDTQYF.

The chain is built from TRBV6-6 and TRBJ2-1; TRBD2 agrees at 14 bases. Unmatched junction bases numbered 9, after V lost 7 bases and J lost 10 bases. There are 15 residues in the CDR3. The germline V gene encodes CDR1 MNHNY and CDR2 SVGAGI (reference sequence). The CDR3 DNA follows: TGTGCCAGCACCCTAGGGGGACTAGCGGGAGCCGAGCAGTTCTTC. Translated: CASTLGGLAGAEQFF.

The chain combines TRBV4-1 with TRBJ1-4, with D possibly TRBD1 on 6 matching bases. Germline CDR1 MGHRA, CDR2 YSYEKL. CDR3 length: 16 amino acids. The V gene lost 0 bases and the J gene lost 8 bases, with 16 bases spanning the gap. The CDR3 DNA sequence: TGCGCCAGCAGCCAAGATAGGCTCGCAGGGGAAGAAAAACTGTTTTTT. It specifies CASSQDRLAGEEKLFF.

This clone was detected ten times or more. The genes are TRBV5-1 and TRBJ2-5; 9 nucleotides line up with TRBD2. J lost 2 bases, V lost 1 base, and 6 bases had no gene match. Per the germline V gene, CDR1 is SGHRS and CDR2 is YFSETQ. CDR3 length: 16 amino acids. CDR3 sequence: CASSLNAGGPQETQYF. Here the CDR3 DNA reads TGCGCCAGCAGCTTGAATGCGGGAGGGCCGCAAGAGACCCAGTACTTC. Full variable domain (missing parts from reference TRBV5-1 and TRBJ2-5): KAGVTQTPRYLIKTRGQQVTLSCSPISGHRSVSWYQQTPGQGLQFLFEYFSETQRNKGNFPGRFSGRQFSNSRSEMNVSTLELGDSALYLCASSLNAGGPQETQYFGPGTRLLVL.

The genes are TRBV20-1 and TRBJ2-7; 7 bases agree with TRBD2. The germline CDR1 and CDR2 sequences are DFQATT and SNEGSKA (reference sequence). The CDR3 sequence is 11 residues long. J gave up 6 bases and V 3 bases, and 2 bases lay outside the gene matches. The CDR3 loop reads CSARRGSEQYF. The DNA of the CDR3 is TGCAGTGCTAGGCGGGGGTCCGAGCAGTACTTC.

This clone was recorded a few times. The V and J genes are TRBV19 and TRBJ2-7; a weak D match, TRBD1 (6 bases). The germline V gene has CDR1 LNHDA and CDR2 SQIVND (reference sequence). This CDR3 region has 13 residues. Trimming shortened V by 10 bases and J by 3 bases, and 16 bases separated the two germline ends. The CDR3 sequence is CATTTGFGYEQYF. Written as DNA, the CDR3 is TGTGCCACAACAACAGGGTTCGGCTACGAGCAGTACTTC.

This clone was counted only a few times. The chain combines TRBV9 with TRBJ2-7, with D possibly TRBD1 on 5 matching bases. Trimming took 3 bases from V and 2 from J, leaving 12 bases between them. CDR3 size: 14 residues. Looked up from germline, CDR1 is SGDLS and CDR2 is YYNGEE. The CDR3 loop reads CASSGRDLTYEQYF. The CDR3 nucleotides are TGTGCCAGCAGCGGCAGGGATCTAACCTACGAGCAGTACTTC.

The chain has TRBV6-1 and TRBJ1-1; TRBD1 is a possible D gene (5 bases). Deletions cut 2 bases from V and 3 bases from J, with 7 bases between. The CDR3 extends over 13 amino acids. Germline V gene data show CDR1 as MNHNS and CDR2 as SASEGT. CDR3 residues: CASSEWGDTEAFF. CDR3 nucleotides: TGTGCCAGCAGTGAATGGGGGGACACTGAAGCTTTCTTT.

The chain has TRBV19 and TRBJ1-6; D remains ambiguous. From germline, CDR1 is LNHDA and CDR2 SQIVND (reference sequence). The V end lost 4 bases, the J end lost 0 bases, and 10 bases lay between the germline ends. The length of the CDR3 is 16 residues. The CDR3 nucleotides read TGTGCCAGTAGTACCGGTAGAAGCTCCTATAATTCACCCCTCCACTTT. Amino acid sequence: CASSTGRSSYNSPLHF. The complete variable domain, with remaining parts taken from reference TRBV19 and TRBJ1-6, reads DGGITQSPKYLFRKEGQNVTLSCEQNLNHDAMYWYRQDPGQGLRLIYYSQIVNDFQKGDIAEGYSVSREKKESFPLTVTSAQKNPTAFYLCASSTGRSSYNSPLHFGNGTRLTVT.

The V gene is TRBV5-6, the J gene TRBJ1-1; D is unresolved. V was shortened by 4 bases and J by 3 bases, with 7 bases between the two germline ends. CDR3 length equals 12 residues. The V gene's germline CDR1 is SGHDT and CDR2 YYEEEE. The CDR3 sequence: CASSLRDTEAFF. The CDR3 DNA reads TGTGCCAGCAGCCTCCGGGACACTGAAGCTTTCTTT.

V gene TRBV19 combines with J gene TRBJ1-5; 7 bases are a match to TRBD1. This CDR3 is 15 amino acids long. J was trimmed by 4 bases and V by 7 bases; bases with no gene match: 10. Germline assignment: CDR1 LNHDA and CDR2 SQIVND (reference sequence). The CDR3 reads CASTVATGSNQPQHF. For the CDR3, the DNA is TGTGCCAGTACCGTTGCGACAGGGTCAAATCAGCCCCAGCATTTT.

V gene TRBV5-1 combines with J gene TRBJ1-5; a weak D match, TRBD1 (6 bases). The CDR3 is 15 amino acids. Trimming took off 2 bases at V and 5 bases at J, with 14 bases between the two ends. Germline V lookup: CDR1 SGHRS, CDR2 YFSETQ. CDR3 DNA: TGCGCCAGCAGCTTCACAGGGAGCAGCGATCAGCCCCAGCATTTT. It encodes CASSFTGSSDQPQHF.